Listed below are T cell receptor beta chains from one sample, sequenced in a study of T-cell reconstitution after alpha-beta-depleted transplantation in children. Via MiXCR, TCRdb re-called the PCR reads, giving one row per CDR3 protein. The sample records some 450,000 distinct CDR3 sequences, over 40% being singletons. Sequencing used PBMCs, obtained before TCRalphabeta/CD19-depleted stem cell transplant. These TCRs come from a girl aged 2-10 years with aplastic anemia, due to receive a stem cell transplant. Both conserved end residues are part of each CDR3. A D gene is named only where the DNA matches it firmly. Some rows have no size entry. The others give once, few or many, or a class for an expanded clone.

>.|many|TRBJ2-6|TRBV6-1
CASDTSGANVLTF
>.|few|TRBJ1-1|TRBV20-1
CSALGGGYTEAFF
>TRBD2|.|TRBJ2-1|TRBV20-1
CCARDSGLVTLSSYNEQFF
>TRBD1|.|TRBJ2-5|TRBV12-3/TRBV12-4
CASSRRTGIETQYF
>.|.|TRBJ2-2|TRBV6-1
CASSEGVGPRGTGELFF
>.|.|TRBJ2-3|TRBV29-1
CSVDKGSTDTQYF
>.|many|TRBJ2-7|TRBV10-3
CAISESTDSYEQYF
>.|many|TRBJ2-1|TRBV5-1
CASSLAAATNNEQFF
>TRBD2|many|TRBJ2-2|TRBV7-2
CASGGTSGRSTGELFF
>.|many|TRBJ1-2|TRBV5-1
CASSLDRAGNGYTF
>TRBD2|.|TRBJ2-1|TRBV20-1
CSARDLAGPRDEQFF
>.|many|TRBJ1-1|TRBV7-9
CASSLEDPNTEAFF
>.|.|TRBJ1-2|TRBV25-1
CASSDRLDGQYGYTF
>.|.|TRBJ2-7|TRBV30
CAWSVILPSVYEQYF
>.|few|TRBJ2-7|TRBV10-3
CAIGRLTYEQYF
>.|once|TRBJ1-1|TRBV7-2
CASSLGFAGTTNTEAFF
>TRBD1|many|TRBJ1-1|TRBV20-1
CRTGMAFF
>TRBD1|many|TRBJ2-2|TRBV6-5
CASSYPWGTATGELFF
>TRBD1|.|TRBJ2-7|TRBV20-1
CSATPGTGGYEQYF
>TRBD1|.|TRBJ2-7|TRBV5-6
CASSWAGTGKQYF
>TRBD2|.|TRBJ2-7|TRBV11-3
CASSRDYNYEQYF
>TRBD2|.|TRBJ2-1|TRBV4-1
CASSQDVGTSANEQFF
>TRBD1|.|TRBJ2-7|TRBV7-3
CASSLTAGTGSSYEQYF
>.|few|TRBJ1-4|TRBV12-3/TRBV12-4
CASSPSLQVNEKLFF